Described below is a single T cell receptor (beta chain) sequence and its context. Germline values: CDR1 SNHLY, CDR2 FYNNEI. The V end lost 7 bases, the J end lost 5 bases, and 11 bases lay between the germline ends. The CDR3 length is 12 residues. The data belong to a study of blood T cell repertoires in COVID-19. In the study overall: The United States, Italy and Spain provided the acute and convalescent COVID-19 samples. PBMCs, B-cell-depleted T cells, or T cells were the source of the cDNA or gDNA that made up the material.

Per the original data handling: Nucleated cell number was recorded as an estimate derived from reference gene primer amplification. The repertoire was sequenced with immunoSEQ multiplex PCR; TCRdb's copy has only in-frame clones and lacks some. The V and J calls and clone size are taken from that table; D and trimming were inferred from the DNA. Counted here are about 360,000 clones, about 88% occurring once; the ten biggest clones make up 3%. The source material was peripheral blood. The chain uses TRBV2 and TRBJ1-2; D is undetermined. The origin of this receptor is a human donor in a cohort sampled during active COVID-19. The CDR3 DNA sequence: TGTGCCAGCAACGAAAGAGCGTATGGCTACACCTTC. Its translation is CASNERAYGYTF.